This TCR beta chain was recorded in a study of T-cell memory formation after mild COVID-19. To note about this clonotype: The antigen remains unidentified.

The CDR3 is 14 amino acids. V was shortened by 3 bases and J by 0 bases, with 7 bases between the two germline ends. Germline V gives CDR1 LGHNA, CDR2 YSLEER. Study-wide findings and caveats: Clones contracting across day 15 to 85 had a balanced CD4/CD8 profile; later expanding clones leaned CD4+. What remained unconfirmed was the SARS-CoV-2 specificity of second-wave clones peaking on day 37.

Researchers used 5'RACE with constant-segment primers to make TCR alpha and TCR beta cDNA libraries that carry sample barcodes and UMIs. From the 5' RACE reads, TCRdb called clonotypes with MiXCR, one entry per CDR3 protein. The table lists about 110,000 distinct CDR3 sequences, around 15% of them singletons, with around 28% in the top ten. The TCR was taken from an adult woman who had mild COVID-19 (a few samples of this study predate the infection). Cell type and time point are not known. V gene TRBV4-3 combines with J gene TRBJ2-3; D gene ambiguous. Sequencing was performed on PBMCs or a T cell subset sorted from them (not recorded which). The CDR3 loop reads CASSQLGSTDTQYF. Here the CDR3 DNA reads TGCGCCAGCAGCCAGTTAGGTAGCACAGATACGCAGTATTTT.